This TCR beta chain was observed in a study of T cell clones after liver transplantation. For the study at large: Three of the eight recipients were HCV-positive; the rest had non-autoimmune, non-viral transplant indications.

Profiled with immunoSEQ multiplex PCR; TCRdb holds only in-frame clones, not every one. The sample carries about 75,000 clones, around four fifths recorded once. The CDR3 runs 12 residues. Germline CDR1 reads LGHNA; CDR2 reads YSLEER. V shed 0 bases and J shed 7 bases, with 6 bases lying between them. A remark on this clone: Its specificity is not known.

Study observations and caveats: Graft donor-reactive T cells possibly entered the graft instead of undergoing deletion.

The source is a human patient who received a liver transplant. The T cells may come from the graft donor. The chain is built from TRBV4-3 and TRBJ1-2; D is uncertain. Here the sequenced sample was CD4+ T cells from blood, taken about 50 months after liver transplant. CDR3 nucleotide sequence: TGCGCCAGCAGCCAAGATAAAGGTGGCTACACCTTC. As protein: CASSQDKGGYTF.